The present TCR beta chain was sequenced within a study of blood T cell repertoires in COVID-19. Whole-study context: Cohort 3 recovery required two negative PCRs, clearance, or symptom resolution.

Trimming cost V 10 bases and J 1 base, with 8 bases left between them. CDR1 and CDR2 from the germline V gene are MDHEN and SYDVKM. This CDR3 region has 11 residues. In the original analysis: Counts of nucleated cells, estimated from reference gene primer amplification, were obtained. Assay used: immunoSEQ multiplex PCR; TCRdb lists only in-frame clones, some missing. V and J calls and clone size come straight from that table; D and trimming were deduced from the DNA. The sample records some 220,000 clones, approximately 87% being singletons. Residents of about 25 US areas, aged about 18 to 89 years, made up the participants.

This receptor was obtained from a woman between 45 and 65 years old in a cohort exposed to, infected with or recovered from COVID-19 (not recorded which). Input material: PBMCs or T cells enriched from blood (not recorded which). The chain couples TRBV28 to TRBJ2-7, with D perhaps TRBD1 (5 bases). In DNA form, the CDR3 reads TGTGCCATTGGACAATCCTACGAGCAGTACTTC. Amino acid sequence: CAIGQSYEQYF.